This T cell receptor beta chain was profiled in a study of sequential checkpoint blockade in melanoma. Study summary: First-line arms were nivolumab then ipilimumab, or the reverse, randomized 1:1. Both treatment sequences were followed by maintenance nivolumab.

This CDR3 has 15 residues. The V gene end was trimmed by 3 bases and the J gene end by 5 bases; junction bases not matched to a gene: 6. Germline CDR1 is LNHDA and CDR2 is SQIVND (reference sequence). Assay used: immunoSEQ multiplex PCR; TCRdb lists only in-frame clones, some missing. The sample lists around 13,000 clones, around two thirds seen once, with roughly a third in the top ten. Treatment reported: randomized to nivolumab then ipilimumab (arm A) or the reverse (arm B). DNA-damaging chemotherapy had not been given to any patient beforehand. Live CD3+CD8+ CD19− CD56− cells were sorted from PBMCs.

Material: CD8+ T cells sorted from blood (inferred from file names), obtained from a patient given nivolumab and ipilimumab in sequence. The chain recombines TRBV19 with TRBJ2-5; 10 nucleotides match TRBD2. This clonotype was obtained from a human donor with melanoma. As DNA, the CDR3 is TGTGCCAGTAGTATGGGTAGCGGGAGGAAGGAGACCCAGTACTTC. Its translation is CASSMGSGRKETQYF.